A selection of T cell receptor beta chains follows, all from one sample in a study of T cells after yellow fever vaccination. Each CDR3 protein gets one entry after TCRdb re-called the 5' RACE reads with MiXCR. Here the sample spans hundreds of thousands of distinct CDR3 sequences, less than 15% being singletons. The sequencing used PBMCs, collected on the day of the yellow fever booster vaccination. Source of these receptors: a man younger than 45 who received the YFV17D yellow fever vaccine. Each CDR3 is given without its conserved first and last residue. Fields, in order: J gene, V gene, CDR3 protein.

>TRBJ2-3|TRBV24-1
ATSDIGLAGGASTDTQY
>TRBJ1-4|TRBV12-3/TRBV12-4
ASSPIGREGEKLF
>TRBJ2-5|TRBV20-1
SARDKNSKETQY
>TRBJ2-1|TRBV7-9
ASSPRGDYKDEQF
>TRBJ1-1|TRBV7-9
ASSSNRGVAF
>TRBJ2-1|TRBV24-1
ATSGPVQGSENNEQF
>TRBJ2-7|TRBV6-5
ASSYTEPGLAPSSYEQY
>TRBJ2-5|TRBV5-1
ASSLARRSQETQY
>TRBJ2-5|TRBV5-6
ASSYMGQQETQY
>TRBJ2-2|TRBV10-3
AISDLVGGTGELF
>TRBJ2-3|TRBV14
ASSPLPSGRTDTQY
>TRBJ2-3|TRBV11-1
ASSFKTSGTDTQY
>TRBJ2-3|TRBV7-2
ASSGRTGGTDTQY
>TRBJ2-7|TRBV23-1
ASSPLPSYEQY
>TRBJ2-1|TRBV29-1
SVGGASYNEQF
>TRBJ2-2|TRBV5-6
ATLDRAANTGELF
>TRBJ2-1|TRBV5-6
ASSFEAFSSYNEQF
>TRBJ2-3|TRBV7-6
ASSLRFSGSSTDTQY
>TRBJ2-2|TRBV7-9
ASSNLWTGIGELF
>TRBJ2-7|TRBV6-1
ASSPSLAGLTYEQY
>TRBJ2-7|TRBV5-5
ASSLTSGASYEQY
>TRBJ2-2|TRBV11-3
ASSFPGQGADGELF
>TRBJ2-3|TRBV20-1
SAGPDRGGTDTQY
>TRBJ2-7|TRBV7-9
ASSQGLARNEQY
>TRBJ2-3|TRBV19
ASSTDRSTDTQY
>TRBJ2-7|TRBV10-3
AISDIAGGLDEQY
>TRBJ2-7|TRBV11-2
ASSFGTAAAYEQY
>TRBJ2-5|TRBV10-3
AISDGDRETQY
>TRBJ2-1|TRBV7-3
ASSSYRGNEQF
>TRBJ1-4|TRBV20-1
SARRTAGSNEKLF
>TRBJ1-5|TRBV12-3/TRBV12-4
ASRVGDQPQH
>TRBJ2-6|TRBV7-8
ATPAGTDYAGANVLT
>TRBJ2-1|TRBV9
ASSSDSPEQF
>TRBJ1-2|TRBV7-9
ASSRFDRGHGYT
>TRBJ2-7|TRBV7-2
ASRVTSSVLEQY
>TRBJ2-1|TRBV12-3/TRBV12-4
ASSLGTFYNEQF
>TRBJ2-3|TRBV5-1
ASSIDRPDTQY
>TRBJ2-1|TRBV27
ASSFFKSHEQF
>TRBJ2-1|TRBV24-1
ATSERTSGRNLNEQF
>TRBJ2-7|TRBV28
ASRVAGGYEQY